The 30 T cell receptor beta chains below were found in one sample sequenced in a study of T cells in Graves' hyperthyroidism and ophthalmopathy. What was amplified from RNA transcripts were TCR beta CDR3 regions. Primed by the HTBI set, a first-round RT-PCR was run on the TCR CDR3. TCRdb redid the calling of the multiplex PCR reads with MiXCR, one entry per CDR3 protein. The sample yields some 500,000 distinct CDR3 sequences, approximately 14% seen once. The sequencing input was blood. Source of these receptors: a woman aged 18-29 years with Graves' hyperthyroidism.

The chain employs TRBV7-3 and TRBJ2-1; D is ambiguous. V shed 1 base and J shed 4 bases, with 11 bases lying between them. CDR1 SGHTA and CDR2 FQGTGA come from the germline V gene. CDR3 length: 15 amino acids. The CDR3: CASSLNPPSYNEQFF. The DNA for the CDR3 is TGTGCCAGCAGCTTAAACCCCCCCTCTTACAATGAGCAGTTCTTC.

This clonotype was counted only a few times. This chain links TRBV6-1 with TRBJ1-2; a possible D gene is TRBD1 (6 bases). The germline CDR1 and CDR2 sequences are MNHNS and SASEGT. The CDR3 is 14 residues long. V was cut by 6 bases and J by 1 base, with 12 bases left in between. For the CDR3, the DNA is TGTGCCAGCAGATTCACAGGGAGTAACTATGGCTACACCTTC. Its protein product is CASRFTGSNYGYTF.

The CDR3 spells CASSGARGPLGGYTF. CDR3 DNA sequence: TGTGCCAGCAGCGGGGCCAGGGGGCCGCTGGGTGGCTACACCTTC. The chain carries TRBV7-2 and TRBJ1-2; 8 bases agree with TRBD1. The CDR3 consists of 15 residues. Germline V lookup: CDR1 SGHTA, CDR2 FQGNSA. V shed 5 bases and J 7 bases; nucleotides not matched to a gene: 12.

The rearrangement joins TRBV5-4 to TRBJ1-1; no clear D gene. This CDR3 is built from 15 residues. V shed 3 bases and J shed 1 base, with 13 bases lying between them. Germline values: CDR1 SGHNT, CDR2 YYREEE (reference sequence). The CDR3 region has the DNA TGTGCCAGCAGCTCCGGGCCTTCCCCGAACACTGAAGCTTTCTTT. Translating gives CASSSGPSPNTEAFF.

This clonotype was found many times. V is TRBV27 and J is TRBJ2-6, with D tentatively TRBD1 (7 bases). The length of the CDR3 is 19 residues. The germline V gene has CDR1 MNHEY and CDR2 SMNVEV (reference sequence). V lost 2 bases and J lost 0, with 17 bases in between. Here the CDR3 reads CASSLAGQIKISGANVLTF. DNA of the CDR3: TGTGCCAGCAGTTTAGCGGGACAGATTAAAATCTCTGGGGCCAACGTCCTGACTTTC.

This clonotype was recorded at least ten times. This chain connects TRBV18 to TRBJ1-5, with no clear D. Germline-derived CDR1 and CDR2 are KGHSH and LQKENI. The germline V and J ends were trimmed by 3 bases and 0 bases, with 12 bases remaining between them. This CDR3 contains 16 residues. CDR3 loop: CASSPSVTYSNQPQHF. The CDR3 DNA follows: TGTGCCAGCTCACCGTCAGTAACTTATAGCAATCAGCCCCAGCATTTT.

This clonotype was picked up many times. The chain joins TRBV20-1 to TRBJ2-7, with 8 bases lining up with TRBD2. Unmatched junction bases numbered 5, after V lost 2 bases and J lost 2 bases. Germline V gives CDR1 DFQATT, CDR2 SNEGSKA (reference sequence). CDR3 length: 14 amino acids. CDR3 coding DNA: TGCAGTGCTAGACTGGCGGGAGGAACCTACGAGCAGTACTTC. Protein sequence: CSARLAGGTYEQYF.

The chain uses TRBV28 and TRBJ1-5; D call uncertain. The CDR3 extends over 17 amino acids. CDR1 MDHEN and CDR2 SYDVKM come from the germline V gene. V was shortened by 11 bases and J by 6 bases, with 29 bases between the two germline ends. Written as DNA, the CDR3 is TGTGCCGCCCGGATGGCGGGGAGATATCAATTGGGTCAGCCCCAGCATTTT. Its translation: CAARMAGRYQLGQPQHF.

Ten or more counts support this clonotype. The chain carries TRBV5-6 and TRBJ1-1; D unresolved. Deletions cut 1 base from V and 3 bases from J, with 13 bases between. The CDR3 spans 15 residues. The germline V gene encodes CDR1 SGHDT and CDR2 YYEEEE. The CDR3 DNA reads as TGTGCCAGCAGCTTGTCCAGGAGGGAGTACACTGAAGCTTTCTTT. It translates to CASSLSRREYTEAFF.

The chain joins TRBV20-1 to TRBJ2-1, with D perhaps being TRBD1 or TRBD2 (5 bases each). From germline, CDR1 is DFQATT and CDR2 SNEGSKA (reference sequence). The CDR3 is 14 residues long. Trimming removed 1 base from V and 8 bases from J, with 15 bases in between. This CDR3 is CSARVGASWDEQFF. CDR3 DNA sequence: TGCAGTGCTAGAGTTGGGGCTAGCTGGGATGAGCAGTTCTTC.

Many counts were recorded for this clonotype. The chain couples TRBV15 to TRBJ2-1; the D gene is possibly TRBD1 (5 bases). Germline V gene lookup returns CDR1 LNHNV and CDR2 YYDKDF (reference sequence). The V gene lost 6 bases and the J gene lost 6 bases, with 9 bases spanning the gap. The CDR3 is made up of 12 amino acids. The CDR3 DNA follows: TGTGCCACCAGAGGGGTTTTCAATGAGCAGTTCTTC. Amino acid sequence: CATRGVFNEQFF.

In its sample, this clonotype was seen many times. The chain couples TRBV29-1 to TRBJ2-2; no definite D call. CDR1 SQVTM and CDR2 ANQGSEA come from the germline V gene. V was trimmed by 7 bases and J by 2 bases, leaving 11 bases between them. The CDR3 contains 13 residues. DNA of the CDR3: TGCAGCGCTAGGCTCAGAAACACCGGGGAGCTGTTTTTT. Protein sequence: CSARLRNTGELFF.

This clonotype was detected many times. This chain connects TRBV27 to TRBJ2-1; 9 bases fit TRBD2. CDR1 and CDR2 from the germline V gene are MNHEY and SMNVEV (reference sequence). The CDR3 runs 16 residues. V trimming: 3 bases; J trimming: 6 bases; junction bases outside the gene matches: 9. The CDR3 DNA reads as TGTGCCAGCAGTTTCGGACTAGCGTCCATACGCAATGAGCAGTTCTTC. This encodes CASSFGLASIRNEQFF.

The rearrangement links TRBV6-1 to TRBJ2-5, with a weak D call TRBD2 (6 bases). The CDR3 totals 14 residues. Germline CDR1 reads MNHNS; CDR2 reads SASEGT. The V end was cut by 5 bases, the J end by 1 base, with 11 bases between. For the CDR3, the DNA is TGTGCCAGCAGTTGGGGACTGAGCCAAGAGACCCAGTACTTC. Amino acid sequence: CASSWGLSQETQYF.

Many counts were recorded for this clonotype. The chain carries TRBV20-1 and TRBJ2-5; D remains unclear. Per the germline V gene, CDR1 is DFQATT and CDR2 is SNEGSKA (reference sequence). The CDR3 totals 13 residues. Trimming cost V 3 bases and J 1 base, with 9 bases left between them. The CDR3 bases are TGCAGTGCTAGGGACGCCGGCCAAGAGACCCAGTACTTC. As protein: CSARDAGQETQYF.

At least ten counts were recorded for this clonotype. The J gene is TRBJ2-1, the V gene TRBV6-1; 11 nucleotides line up with TRBD2. Per the germline V gene, CDR1 is MNHNS and CDR2 is SASEGT. The V and J ends lost 7 bases and 8 bases, in that order; junction bases with no gene match: 10. This CDR3 is 15 amino acids long. The CDR3 here is CASNQIAGGQDEQFF. Here the CDR3 DNA reads TGTGCCAGCAACCAAATAGCGGGAGGGCAGGATGAGCAGTTCTTC.

The chain joins TRBV19 to TRBJ2-6; 12 bases align to TRBD2. The germline gives CDR1 LNHDA, CDR2 SQIVND (reference sequence). This CDR3 has 18 amino acids. V trimming: 4 bases; J trimming: 0 bases; junction bases outside the gene matches: 4. The CDR3: CASSKRLAGASGANVLTF. Here the CDR3 DNA reads TGTGCCAGTAGTAAGAGACTAGCGGGAGCCTCTGGGGCCAACGTCCTGACTTTC.

The rearrangement uses TRBV7-9 and TRBJ1-2; TRBD1 matches 10 bases. V lost 5 bases and J lost 2; bases outside the gene matches: 5. CDR1 SEHNR and CDR2 FQNEAQ come from the germline V gene (reference sequence). This CDR3 region has 15 residues. The CDR3 spells CASSTGQGVNYGYTF. CDR3 DNA: TGTGCCAGCAGCACTGGACAGGGGGTAAACTATGGCTACACCTTC.

This clonotype showed up many times. The chain joins TRBV18 to TRBJ1-2; unclear D gene. This CDR3 is 14 amino acids long. Per germline, CDR1 KGHSH and CDR2 LQKENI. The ends were cut back, 5 bases at V and 4 bases at J, with 14 bases in the middle. CDR3 amino acids: CASSAQPRPYGYTF. CDR3 in DNA: TGTGCCAGCTCAGCGCAACCAAGACCCTATGGCTACACCTTC.

This clonotype has a count of ten or more. The CDR3 region has the DNA TGTGCCACCAGTGATCGGGGACTAGCGGGAGGCGGAGATACGCAGTATTTT. Translating gives CATSDRGLAGGGDTQYF. The rearrangement links TRBV24-1 to TRBJ2-3; 15 bases map to TRBD2. V lost 3 bases to trimming and J lost 5 bases; unmatched junction nucleotides: 5. The CDR3 is 17 residues long. Germline-derived CDR1 and CDR2 are KGHDR and SFDVKD.

This clonotype was found a few times. The J gene is TRBJ1-5, the V gene TRBV10-2; the D is unclear. V was clipped by 4 bases and J by 0 bases, with 7 bases between them. CDR1 is WSHSY and CDR2 is SAAADI in the germline V gene. CDR3 length: 14 amino acids. This chain's CDR3 is CASSVLPSNQPQHF. The CDR3 DNA is TGCGCCAGCAGTGTGTTACCTAGCAATCAGCCCCAGCATTTT.

About this clonotype itself: A much larger clone differs from this one at a single base, so this may be a read error. The chain links TRBV12-3 or TRBV12-4 to TRBJ1-1; the D gene is possibly TRBD1 (6 bases). The V end was cut by 2 bases, the J end by 4 bases, with 17 bases between. CDR3 length equals 16 residues. Here the CDR3 DNA reads TGTGCCAGCAGTTTACAGGGGCGGTGGATGAGCACTGAAGCTTTCTTT. Translated: CASSLQGRWMSTEAFF.

This clonotype was counted ten times or more. J is TRBJ2-3 and V is TRBV11-3; 9 bases are a match to TRBD1. Germline V gives CDR1 SGHNT, CDR2 YENEEA. V gave up 4 bases and J gave up 4 bases; unmatched junction bases: 3. The CDR3 covers 14 residues. CDR3 nucleotides: TGTGCCAGCAGCTCACGACAGGGGGCAGATACGCAGTATTTT. Residues: CASSSRQGADTQYF.

This clonotype was recorded many times. The rearrangement links TRBV12-3 or TRBV12-4 to TRBJ1-1, with 9 bases lining up with TRBD1. Losses at the gene ends were 1 base for V and 1 base for J; bases not matched to a gene: 4. The CDR3 has 16 residues. CDR3 nucleotides: TGTGCCAGCAGTTTAGGCGGGGGACAGGGGAACACTGAAGCTTTCTTT. Protein sequence: CASSLGGGQGNTEAFF.

This sequence joins TRBV18 and TRBJ2-2; perhaps TRBD2 as D (5 bases). V was cut by 3 bases and J by 6 bases, with 17 bases left in between. This CDR3 has 16 amino acids. Germline values: CDR1 KGHSH, CDR2 LQKENI. The CDR3 nucleotides read TGTGCCAGCTCACCCTTCGAGCGGTTTCTCGCCGGGGAGCTGTTTTTT. Its protein is CASSPFERFLAGELFF.

The J gene is TRBJ2-7, the V gene TRBV10-3, with TRBD2 matching over 9 bases. Unmatched junction bases numbered 11, after V lost 3 bases and J lost 5 bases. Germline assignment: CDR1 ENHRY and CDR2 SYGVKD. The CDR3 sequence is 16 residues long. The CDR3: CAISDPGGRAVDEQYF. In nucleotides, the CDR3 is TGTGCCATCAGTGACCCCGGCGGGAGGGCCGTGGACGAGCAGTACTTC.

The chain couples TRBV5-1 to TRBJ2-7; no clear D. Between the trimmed V and J ends, which lost 0 bases and 1 base, there was a span of 8 bases. The CDR3 totals 14 residues. Germline V gives CDR1 SGHRS, CDR2 YFSETQ. The CDR3 protein is CASSLEIGSYEQYF. The CDR3 DNA reads TGCGCCAGCAGCTTGGAGATCGGTTCCTACGAGCAGTACTTC.

There are many counts of this clonotype. The genes are TRBV7-9 and TRBJ1-5; D unresolved. V lost 4 bases and J 3 bases, leaving 16 bases between the germline ends. The CDR3 consists of 16 residues. CDR1 and CDR2 from the germline V gene are SEHNR and FQNEAQ (reference sequence). CDR3 DNA sequence: TGTGCCAGCAGCTCGCCACGGTGGCCGAACAATCAGCCCCAGCATTTT. As protein: CASSSPRWPNNQPQHF.

This chain connects TRBV4-1 to TRBJ1-6; no reliable D call. The germline V and J ends were trimmed by 0 bases and 5 bases, with 11 bases remaining between them. The germline V gene has CDR1 MGHRA and CDR2 YSYEKL. This CDR3 is built from 16 residues. CDR3 sequence (DNA): TGCGCCAGCAGCCAAGATAAGGGATTGGATAATTCACCCCTCCACTTT. Protein product: CASSQDKGLDNSPLHF.

V and J are TRBV3-1 and TRBJ1-4, with D possibly being TRBD1 (6 bases). The CDR3 is made up of 16 amino acids. Germline V CDR1 and CDR2: LGHDT, YNNKEL (reference sequence). The V gene lost 0 bases and the J gene lost 2 bases, with 10 bases spanning the gap. CDR3 bases: TGTGCCAGCAGCCAAGATGCAGGGGCCACTAATGAAAAACTGTTTTTT. This codes for CASSQDAGATNEKLFF.